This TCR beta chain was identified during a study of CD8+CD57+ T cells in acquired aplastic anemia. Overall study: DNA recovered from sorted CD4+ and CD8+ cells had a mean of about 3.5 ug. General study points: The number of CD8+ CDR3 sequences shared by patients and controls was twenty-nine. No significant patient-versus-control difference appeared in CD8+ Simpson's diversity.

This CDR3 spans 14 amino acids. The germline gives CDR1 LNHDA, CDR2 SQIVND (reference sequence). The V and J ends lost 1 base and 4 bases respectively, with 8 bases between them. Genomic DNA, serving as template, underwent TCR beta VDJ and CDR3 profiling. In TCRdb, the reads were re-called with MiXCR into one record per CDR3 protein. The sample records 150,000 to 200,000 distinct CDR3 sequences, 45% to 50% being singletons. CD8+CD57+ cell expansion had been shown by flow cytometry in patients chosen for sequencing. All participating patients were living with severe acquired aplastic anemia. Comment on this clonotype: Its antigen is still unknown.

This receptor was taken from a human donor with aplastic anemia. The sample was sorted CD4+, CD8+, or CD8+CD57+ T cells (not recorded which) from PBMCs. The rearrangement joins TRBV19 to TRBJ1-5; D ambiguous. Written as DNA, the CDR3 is TGTGCCAGTAGTATAGGCAGAAAAAATCAGCCCCAGCATTTT. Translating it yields CASSIGRKNQPQHF.